This TCR beta chain was identified during a study of T-cell reconstitution after alpha-beta-depleted transplantation in children (dated by TCRdb to between 2015 and 2016). About the full investigation: T-cell immune reconstitution after TCRalphabeta/CD19-depleted allogeneic hematopoietic cell transplantation in children was quantitatively tracked in the study by means of TCR repertoire profiling.

The germline V gene yields MNHEY for CDR1 and SVGEGT for CDR2. The CDR3 sequence holds 13 residues, the cysteine and phenylalanine included. Just the 39-base CDR3 DNA is kept, in frame starting at base 1. V drops 4 bases and J drops 4 bases, leaving 11 bases in between. Library preparation used PCR. For sequencing, an Illumina HiSeq 2500 was employed. TCR libraries were prepared with molecular barcoding, using unique molecular identifiers to normalize TCRbeta repertoire quantification. TCRdb trimmed the raw reads at Q25, called clones with MiXCR and kept productive beta chains. Each CDR3 protein appears once, grouped with its most common genes and DNA. Within this sample are about 980,000 distinct CDR3 sequences, with 25% to 30% of them counted one time only. The top ten clonotypes cover about 28% of the sample. Results the study describes overall, beyond this receptor: The apparently early recovery of alphabetaT-cell counts about two months after transplant reportedly depended on only several hundred rapidly expanded clones that came from non-depleted graft cells. In some patients, the high TCRbeta diversity seen at day 60 was put down to recipient T cells and intrathymic progenitors that had survived conditioning. Over subsequent months, a decline in hyperexpanded clone frequencies was noted, and after one year, T-cell counts and TCRbeta diversity were mostly ascribed to newly produced T cells.

What this sample's treatment or condition label stands for: allogeneic hematopoietic cell transplantation with graft depleted of TCRalphabeta T cells and CD19 B cells. Transplant recipients were children who received TCRalphabeta/CD19-depleted allogeneic hematopoietic cell grafts. Note on this clonotype: No antigen is known for it. No clone much larger than this one lies a single base away; base qualities are absent.

The V and J genes are TRBV6-2 or TRBV6-3 and TRBJ2-7; the D match is possibly TRBD1 or TRBD2, with 5 bases aligned in each. Sequencing was performed on PBMCs, mostly from graft donor cells, taken 360 days after TCRalphabeta/CD19-depleted stem cell transplant. The clonotype comes from a boy in the first two years of life who had a stem cell transplant for SCID, so the T cells may come from the graft donor. CDR3 protein: CASSWDVLYEQYF. The base sequence is TGTGCCAGCAGTTGGGACGTGCTGTACGAGCAGTACTTC.